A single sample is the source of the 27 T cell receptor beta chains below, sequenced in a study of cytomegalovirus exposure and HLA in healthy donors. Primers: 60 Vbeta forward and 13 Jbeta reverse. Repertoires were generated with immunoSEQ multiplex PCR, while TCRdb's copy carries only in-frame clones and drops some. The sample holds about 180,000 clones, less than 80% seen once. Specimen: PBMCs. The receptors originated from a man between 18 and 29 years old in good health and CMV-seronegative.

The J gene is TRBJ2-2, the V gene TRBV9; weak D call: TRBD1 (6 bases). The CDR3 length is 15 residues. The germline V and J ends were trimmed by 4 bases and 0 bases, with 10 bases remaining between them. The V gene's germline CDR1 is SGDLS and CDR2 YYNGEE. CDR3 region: CASSPRTANTGELFF. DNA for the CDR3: TGTGCCAGCAGCCCACGGACAGCGAACACCGGGGAGCTGTTTTTT.

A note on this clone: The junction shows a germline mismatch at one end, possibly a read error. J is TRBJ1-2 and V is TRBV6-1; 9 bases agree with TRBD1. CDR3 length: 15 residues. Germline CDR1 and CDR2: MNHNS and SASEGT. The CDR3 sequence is CASSASGQGIYGYIF. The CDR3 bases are TGTGCCAGCAGTGCCTCAGGACAGGGGATATATGGCTACATCTTC.

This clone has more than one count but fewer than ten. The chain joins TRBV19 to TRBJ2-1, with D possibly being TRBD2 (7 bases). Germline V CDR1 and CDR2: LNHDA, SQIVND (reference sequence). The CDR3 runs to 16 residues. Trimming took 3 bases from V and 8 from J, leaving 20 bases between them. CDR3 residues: CASSIGGGASPDEQFF. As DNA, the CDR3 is TGTGCCAGTAGTATTGGAGGGGGGGCTAGTCCCGATGAGCAGTTCTTC.

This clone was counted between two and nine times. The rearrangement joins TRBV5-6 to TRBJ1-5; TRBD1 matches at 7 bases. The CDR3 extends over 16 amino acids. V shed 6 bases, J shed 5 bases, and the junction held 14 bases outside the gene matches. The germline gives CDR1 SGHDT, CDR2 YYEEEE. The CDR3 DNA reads TGTGCCAGCACCCAATCAGGGGGACTGGTTGATCAGCCCCAGCATTTT. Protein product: CASTQSGGLVDQPQHF.

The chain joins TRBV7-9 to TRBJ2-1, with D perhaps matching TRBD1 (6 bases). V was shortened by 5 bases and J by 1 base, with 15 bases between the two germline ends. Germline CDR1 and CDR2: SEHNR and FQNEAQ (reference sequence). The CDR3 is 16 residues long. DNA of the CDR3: TGTGCCAGCAGCCCCTTTTGGGGGCCATCCTACAATGAGCAGTTCTTC. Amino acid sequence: CASSPFWGPSYNEQFF. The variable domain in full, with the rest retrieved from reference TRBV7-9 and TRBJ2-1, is DTGVSQNPRHKITKRGQNVTFRCDPISEHNRLYWYRQTLGQGPEFLTYFQNEAQLEKSRLLSDRFSAERPKGSFSTLEIQRTEQGDSAMYLCASSPFWGPSYNEQFFGPGTRLTVL.

The CDR3 nucleotides read TGTGCCAGTAGTCCGGGACAGGGATCACAAGAGACCCAGTACTTC. Residues: CASSPGQGSQETQYF. The rearrangement uses TRBV19 and TRBJ2-5; 9 bases match TRBD1. In germline, CDR1 is LNHDA, CDR2 SQIVND (reference sequence). CDR3 length equals 15 residues. V trimming: 5 bases; J trimming: 2 bases; junction bases outside the gene matches: 6.

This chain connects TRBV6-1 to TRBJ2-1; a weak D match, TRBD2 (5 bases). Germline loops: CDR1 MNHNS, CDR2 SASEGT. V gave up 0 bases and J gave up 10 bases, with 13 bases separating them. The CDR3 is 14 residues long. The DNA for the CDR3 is TGTGCCAGCAGTGAAGCCGGGCTAGCTGCCGAGCAGTTCTTC. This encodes CASSEAGLAAEQFF.

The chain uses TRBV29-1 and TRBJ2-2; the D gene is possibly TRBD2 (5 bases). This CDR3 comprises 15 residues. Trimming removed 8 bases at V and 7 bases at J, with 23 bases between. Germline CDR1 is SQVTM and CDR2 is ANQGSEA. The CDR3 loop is CSFGDVAFRVGELFF. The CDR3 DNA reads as TGCAGCTTTGGGGATGTAGCGTTTCGAGTCGGGGAGCTGTTTTTT.

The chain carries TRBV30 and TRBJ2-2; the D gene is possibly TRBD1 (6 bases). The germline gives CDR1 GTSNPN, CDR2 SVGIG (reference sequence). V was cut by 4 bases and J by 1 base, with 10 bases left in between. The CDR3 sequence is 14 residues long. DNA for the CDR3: TGTGCCTGGACCCAGGGACAGAACACCGGGGAGCTGTTTTTT. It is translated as CAWTQGQNTGELFF.

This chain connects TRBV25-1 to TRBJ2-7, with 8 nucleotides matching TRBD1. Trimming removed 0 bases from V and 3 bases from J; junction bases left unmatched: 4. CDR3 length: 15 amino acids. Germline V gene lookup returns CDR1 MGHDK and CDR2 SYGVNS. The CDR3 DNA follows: TGTGCCAGCAGTGAATACGGGACAGGAGTCTACGAGCAGTACTTC. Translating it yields CASSEYGTGVYEQYF.

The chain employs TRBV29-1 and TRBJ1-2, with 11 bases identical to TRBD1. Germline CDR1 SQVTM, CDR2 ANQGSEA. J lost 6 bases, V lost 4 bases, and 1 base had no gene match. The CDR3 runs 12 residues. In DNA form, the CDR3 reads TGCAGCGTTGGGACAGGGGGCAATGGCTACACCTTC. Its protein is CSVGTGGNGYTF.

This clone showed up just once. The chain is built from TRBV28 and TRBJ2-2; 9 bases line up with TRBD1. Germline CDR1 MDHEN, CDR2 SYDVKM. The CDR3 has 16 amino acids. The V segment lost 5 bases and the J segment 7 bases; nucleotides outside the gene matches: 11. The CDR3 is CASSPPGQGRGGELFF. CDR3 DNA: TGTGCCAGCAGTCCCCCGGGACAGGGTCGCGGCGGGGAGCTGTTTTTT.

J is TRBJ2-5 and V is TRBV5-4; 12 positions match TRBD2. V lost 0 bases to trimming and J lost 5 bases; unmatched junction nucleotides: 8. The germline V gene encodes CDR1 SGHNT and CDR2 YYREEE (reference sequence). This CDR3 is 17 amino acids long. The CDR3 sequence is CASSLDPSGGARETQYF. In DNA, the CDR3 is TGTGCCAGCAGCTTGGATCCTAGCGGGGGGGCAAGGGAGACCCAGTACTTC.

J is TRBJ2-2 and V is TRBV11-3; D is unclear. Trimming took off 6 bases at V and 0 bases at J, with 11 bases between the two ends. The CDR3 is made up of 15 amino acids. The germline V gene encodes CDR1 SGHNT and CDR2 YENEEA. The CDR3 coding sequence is TGTGCCAGCAGTTTGAGAGGAGCGAACACCGGGGAGCTGTTTTTT. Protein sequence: CASSLRGANTGELFF.

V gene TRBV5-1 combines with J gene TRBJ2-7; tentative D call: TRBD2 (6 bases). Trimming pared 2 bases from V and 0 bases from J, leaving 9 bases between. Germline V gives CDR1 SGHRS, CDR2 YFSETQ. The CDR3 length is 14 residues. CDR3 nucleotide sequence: TGCGCCAGCAGCTTTAGCGGTTACTCCTACGAGCAGTACTTC. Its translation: CASSFSGYSYEQYF.

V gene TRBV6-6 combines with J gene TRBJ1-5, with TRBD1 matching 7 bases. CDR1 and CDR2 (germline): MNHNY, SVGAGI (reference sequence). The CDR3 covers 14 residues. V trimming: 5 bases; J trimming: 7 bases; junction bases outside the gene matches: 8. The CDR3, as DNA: TGTGCCAGCAGTCCGACAGGGATCGGGCAGCCCCAGCATTTT. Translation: CASSPTGIGQPQHF.

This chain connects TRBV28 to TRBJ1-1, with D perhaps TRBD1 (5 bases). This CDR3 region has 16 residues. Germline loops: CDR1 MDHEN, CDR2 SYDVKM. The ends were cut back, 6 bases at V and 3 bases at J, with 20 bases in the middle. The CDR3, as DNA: TGTGCCAGCAGCACCCCCGGCGGGGGTTTGTACACTGAAGCTTTCTTT. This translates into CASSTPGGGLYTEAFF.

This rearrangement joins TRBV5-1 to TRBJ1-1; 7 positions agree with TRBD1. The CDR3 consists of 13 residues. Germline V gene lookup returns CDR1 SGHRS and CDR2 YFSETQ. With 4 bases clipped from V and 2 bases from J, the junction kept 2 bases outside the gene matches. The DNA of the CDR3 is TGCGCCAGCAGCGGGACAGCCAACACTGAAGCTTTCTTT. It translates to CASSGTANTEAFF. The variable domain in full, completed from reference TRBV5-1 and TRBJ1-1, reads KAGVTQTPRYLIKTRGQQVTLSCSPISGHRSVSWYQQTPGQGLQFLFEYFSETQRNKGNFPGRFSGRQFSNSRSEMNVSTLELGDSALYLCASSGTANTEAFFGQGTRLTVV.

The CDR3: CASSPRRDPGWQYF. The CDR3, as DNA: TGTGCCAGCAGCCCCCGGCGGGACCCGGGGTGGCAGTATTTT. V usage is TRBV7-2 and J usage is TRBJ2-3; D is possibly TRBD2 (6 bases). This CDR3 contains 14 residues. Germline loops: CDR1 SGHTA, CDR2 FQGNSA. Trimming shortened V by 5 bases and J by 11 bases, and 20 bases separated the two germline ends. The entire variable domain, with the rest obtained from reference TRBV7-2 and TRBJ2-3, is as follows: GAGVSQSPSNKVTEKGKDVELRCDPISGHTALYWYRQSLGQGLEFLIYFQGNSAPDKSGLPSDRFSAERTGGSVSTLTIQRTQQEDSAVYLCASSPRRDPGWQYFGPGTRLTVL.

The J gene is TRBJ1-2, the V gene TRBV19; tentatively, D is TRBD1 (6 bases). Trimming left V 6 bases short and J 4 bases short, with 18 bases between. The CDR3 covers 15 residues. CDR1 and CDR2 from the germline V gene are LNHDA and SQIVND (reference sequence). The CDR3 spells CASSPSLGAGYGYTF. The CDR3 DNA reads TGTGCCAGTAGCCCTTCGTTGGGGGCGGGCTATGGCTACACCTTC.

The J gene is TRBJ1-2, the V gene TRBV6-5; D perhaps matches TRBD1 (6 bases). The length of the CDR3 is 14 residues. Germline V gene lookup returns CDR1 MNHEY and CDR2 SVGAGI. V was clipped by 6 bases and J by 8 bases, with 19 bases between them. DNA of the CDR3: TGTGCCAGCAGCCCCGGGGGGGCGATCGTCGGCTACACCTTC. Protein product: CASSPGGAIVGYTF.

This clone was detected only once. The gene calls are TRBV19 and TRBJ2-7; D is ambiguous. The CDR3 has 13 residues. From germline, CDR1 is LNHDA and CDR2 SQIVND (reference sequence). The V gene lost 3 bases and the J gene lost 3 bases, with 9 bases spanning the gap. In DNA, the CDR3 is TGTGCCAGTAGTATTAGTTGGAGCTACGAGCAGTACTTC. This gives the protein CASSISWSYEQYF.

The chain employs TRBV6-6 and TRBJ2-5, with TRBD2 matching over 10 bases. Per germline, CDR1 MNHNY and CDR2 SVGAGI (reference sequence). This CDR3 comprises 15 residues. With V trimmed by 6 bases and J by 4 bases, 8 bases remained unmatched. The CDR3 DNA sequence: TGTGCCAGCAGATTCCTAGCGGGGGTGAGAGAGACCCAGTACTTC. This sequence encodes CASRFLAGVRETQYF.

In DNA, the CDR3 is TGTGCCAGCAGCTTCTGTTTTCACAGGGGCGACCAAGAGACCCAGTACTTC. Translated: CASSFCFHRGDQETQYF. The chain carries TRBV5-7 and TRBJ2-5, with 7 bases lining up with TRBD1. TRBV5-7 is noted as an ORF with a role that remains uncertain. This CDR3 comprises 17 residues. V gave up 2 bases and J gave up 0 bases; unmatched junction bases: 10.

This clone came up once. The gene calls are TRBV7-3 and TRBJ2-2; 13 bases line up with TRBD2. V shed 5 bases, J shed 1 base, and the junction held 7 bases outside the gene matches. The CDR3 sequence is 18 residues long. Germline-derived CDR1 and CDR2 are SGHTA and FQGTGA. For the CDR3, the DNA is TGTGCCAGCAGCGCCGGGACTAGCGGGGTCCAGAACACCGGGGAGCTGTTTTTT. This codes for CASSAGTSGVQNTGELFF.

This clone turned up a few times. Here the CDR3 DNA reads TGTGCCACCAGCACCCCCCTGGAGGCTCGAATGGATGAGCAGTTCTTC. This sequence encodes CATSTPLEARMDEQFF. The gene calls are TRBV15 and TRBJ2-1, with a weak D call TRBD2 (5 bases). Germline V CDR1 and CDR2: LNHNV, YYDKDF (reference sequence). The V gene lost 4 bases and the J gene lost 8 bases, with 21 bases spanning the gap. This CDR3 contains 16 residues.

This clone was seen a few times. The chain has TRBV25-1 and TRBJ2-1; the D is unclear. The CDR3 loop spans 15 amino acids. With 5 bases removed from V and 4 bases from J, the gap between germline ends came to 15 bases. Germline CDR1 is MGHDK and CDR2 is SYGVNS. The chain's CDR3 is CASSHLKVVYNEQFF. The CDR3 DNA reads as TGTGCCAGCAGTCACCTGAAAGTAGTGTACAATGAGCAGTTCTTC.